This record concerns one T cell receptor beta chain sequence. The trim removed 4 bases at V and 3 bases at J, leaving 8 bases unmatched. There are 15 residues in the CDR3. Germline loops: CDR1 SGHNT, CDR2 YYREEE (reference sequence). These data belong to a study of shared clonotypes between healthy human individuals. TCRdb's table, derived via immunoSEQ multiplex PCR, lists solely in-frame clones and lacks some. The sample has 2 million or so clones, 85% to 95% seen once. The specimen sequenced was naive CD4+ T cells sorted from blood. The subset denotes: CD45RA+ positively selected. V is TRBV5-4 and J is TRBJ2-7, with 9 bases lining up with TRBD1. This clonotype originated in a man aged 18 to 30 in good health. The CDR3 sequence: CASSPPTGGFYEQYF. DNA for the CDR3: TGTGCCAGCAGCCCTCCGACAGGGGGGTTCTACGAGCAGTACTTC.